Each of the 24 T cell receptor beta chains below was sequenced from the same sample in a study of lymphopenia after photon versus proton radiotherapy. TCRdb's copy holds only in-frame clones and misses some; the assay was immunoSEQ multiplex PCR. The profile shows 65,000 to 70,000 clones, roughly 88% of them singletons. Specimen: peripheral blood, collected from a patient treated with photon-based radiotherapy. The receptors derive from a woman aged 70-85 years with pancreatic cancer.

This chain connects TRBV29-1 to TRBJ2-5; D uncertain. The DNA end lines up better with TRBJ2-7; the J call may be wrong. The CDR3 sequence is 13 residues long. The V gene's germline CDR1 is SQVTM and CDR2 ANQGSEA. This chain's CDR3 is CSAAVGIPYEQYF. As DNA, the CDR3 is TGCAGCGCAGCTGTTGGAATTCCCTACGAGCAGTACTTC.

The CDR3 DNA reads as TGTGCCAGCAGCCAGATCCAAGAGACCCAGTACTTC. Its protein is CASSQIQETQYF. V usage is TRBV7-9 and J usage is TRBJ2-5; no reliable D call. The V and J ends lost 5 bases and 1 base respectively, with 5 bases between them. Per germline, CDR1 SEHNR and CDR2 FQNEAQ (reference sequence). The CDR3 sequence is 12 residues long.

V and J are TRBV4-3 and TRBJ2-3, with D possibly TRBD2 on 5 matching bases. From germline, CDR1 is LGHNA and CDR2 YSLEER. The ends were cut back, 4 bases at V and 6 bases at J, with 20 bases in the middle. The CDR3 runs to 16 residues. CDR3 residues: CASSPRGSPGGDTQYF. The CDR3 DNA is TGCGCCAGCAGCCCCCGCGGTAGTCCCGGAGGTGATACGCAGTATTTT.

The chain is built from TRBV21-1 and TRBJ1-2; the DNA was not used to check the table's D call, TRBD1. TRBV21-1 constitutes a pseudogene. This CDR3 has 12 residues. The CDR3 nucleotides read TGTGCCACCAGTCGGACAGGCTATGGCTACACCTTC. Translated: CATSRTGYGYTF.

This chain's CDR3 is CASSKLGRETNTQYF. The CDR3 DNA is TGTGCCAGTAGTAAACTCGGACGGGAGACAAATACGCAGTATTTT. The chain is built from TRBV19 and TRBJ2-3; D perhaps matches TRBD2 (6 bases). V was shortened by 4 bases and J by 7 bases, with 18 bases between the two germline ends. Germline V gene lookup returns CDR1 LNHDA and CDR2 SQIVND (reference sequence). This CDR3 comprises 15 residues.

The DNA of the CDR3 is TGTGCCAGCAGCCAAGGTATTCGTATGGGAAAAGAAAACATTCAGTACTTC. It codes for CASSQGIRMGKENIQYF. The chain has TRBV4-2 and TRBJ2-4, with D unresolved. Trimming cost V 1 base and J 5 bases, with 18 bases left between them. CDR1 and CDR2 from the germline V gene are LGHNA and YNFKEQ. The CDR3 is 17 residues long.

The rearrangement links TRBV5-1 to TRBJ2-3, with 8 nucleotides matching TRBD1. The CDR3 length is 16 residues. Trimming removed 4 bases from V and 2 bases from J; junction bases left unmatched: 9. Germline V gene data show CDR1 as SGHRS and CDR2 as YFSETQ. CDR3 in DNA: TGCGCCAGCAGCCTCCACCCGACAGGGGTCACAGATACGCAGTATTTT. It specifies CASSLHPTGVTDTQYF.

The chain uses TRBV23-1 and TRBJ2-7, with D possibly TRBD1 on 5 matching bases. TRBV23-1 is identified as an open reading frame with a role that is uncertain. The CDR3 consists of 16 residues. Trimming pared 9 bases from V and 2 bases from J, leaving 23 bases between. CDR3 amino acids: CASNTASTGETYEQYF. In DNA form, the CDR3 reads TGCGCCAGTAATACCGCGAGCACAGGTGAAACCTACGAGCAGTACTTC.

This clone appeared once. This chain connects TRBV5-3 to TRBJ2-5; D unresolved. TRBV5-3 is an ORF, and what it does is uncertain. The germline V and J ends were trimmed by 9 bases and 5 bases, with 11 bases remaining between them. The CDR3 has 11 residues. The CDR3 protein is CATPAGETQYF. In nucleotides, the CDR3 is TGTGCCACCCCCGCCGGGGAGACCCAGTACTTC.

The CDR3 is CASSLTSGSYEQYF. In DNA form, the CDR3 reads TGTGCCAGCAGCTTGACTAGCGGGAGCTACGAGCAGTACTTC. V is TRBV5-6 and J is TRBJ2-7, with 11 bases that match TRBD2. Looked up from germline, CDR1 is SGHDT and CDR2 is YYEEEE. The CDR3 runs 14 residues. V lost 1 base to trimming and J lost 3 bases; unmatched junction nucleotides: 0.

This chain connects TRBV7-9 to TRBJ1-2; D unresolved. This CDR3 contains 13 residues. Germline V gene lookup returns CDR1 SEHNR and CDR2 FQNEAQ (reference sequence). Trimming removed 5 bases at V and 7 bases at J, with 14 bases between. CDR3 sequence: CASSRGEGSGYTF. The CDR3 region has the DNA TGTGCCAGCAGCCGAGGAGAGGGCTCTGGCTACACCTTC.

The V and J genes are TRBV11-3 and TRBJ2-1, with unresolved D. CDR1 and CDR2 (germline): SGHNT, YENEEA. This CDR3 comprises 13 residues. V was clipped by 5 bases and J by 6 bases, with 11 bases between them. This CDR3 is CASSVTGSNEQFF. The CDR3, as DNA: TGTGCCAGCAGCGTAACTGGGTCCAATGAGCAGTTCTTC.

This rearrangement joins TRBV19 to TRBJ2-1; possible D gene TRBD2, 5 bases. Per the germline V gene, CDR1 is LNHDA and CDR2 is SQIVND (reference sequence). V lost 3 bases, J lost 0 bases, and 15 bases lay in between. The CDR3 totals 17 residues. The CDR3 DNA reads TGTGCCAGTAGTATTTTTGGACTTTCCAGCTCCTACAATGAGCAGTTCTTC. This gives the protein CASSIFGLSSSYNEQFF. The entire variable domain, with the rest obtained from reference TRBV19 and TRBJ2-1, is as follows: DGGITQSPKYLFRKEGQNVTLSCEQNLNHDAMYWYRQDPGQGLRLIYYSQIVNDFQKGDIAEGYSVSREKKESFPLTVTSAQKNPTAFYLCASSIFGLSSSYNEQFFGPGTRLTVL.

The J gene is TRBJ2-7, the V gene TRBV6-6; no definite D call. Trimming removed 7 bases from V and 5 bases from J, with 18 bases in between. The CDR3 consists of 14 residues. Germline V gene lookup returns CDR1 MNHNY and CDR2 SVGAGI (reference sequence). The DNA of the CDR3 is TGTGCCAGCAATGATCCCCGGGCGCCACACGAGCAGTACTTC. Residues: CASNDPRAPHEQYF.

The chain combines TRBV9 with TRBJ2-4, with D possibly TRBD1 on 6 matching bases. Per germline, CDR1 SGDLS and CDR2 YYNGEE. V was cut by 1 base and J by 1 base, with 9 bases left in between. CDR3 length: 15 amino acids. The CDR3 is CASSVRGSAKNIQYF. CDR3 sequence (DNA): TGTGCCAGCAGCGTAAGGGGGTCGGCCAAAAACATTCAGTACTTC. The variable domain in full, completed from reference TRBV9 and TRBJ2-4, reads DSGVTQTPKHLITATGQRVTLRCSPRSGDLSVYWYQQSLDQGLQFLIQYYNGEERAKGNILERFSAQQFPDLHSELNLSSLELGDSALYFCASSVRGSAKNIQYFGAGTRLSVL.

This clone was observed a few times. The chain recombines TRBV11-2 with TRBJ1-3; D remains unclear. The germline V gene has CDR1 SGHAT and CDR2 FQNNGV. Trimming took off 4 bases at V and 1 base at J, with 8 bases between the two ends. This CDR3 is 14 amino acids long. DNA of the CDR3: TGTGCCAGCAGCTGGAAGAGTTCTGGAAACACCATATATTTT. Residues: CASSWKSSGNTIYF.

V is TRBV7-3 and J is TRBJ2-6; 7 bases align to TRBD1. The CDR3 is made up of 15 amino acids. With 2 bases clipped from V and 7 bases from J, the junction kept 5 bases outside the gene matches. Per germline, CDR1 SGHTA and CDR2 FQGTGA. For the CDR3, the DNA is TGTGCCAGCAGCTTAGGGACAGTTGGAGCCAACGTCCTGACTTTC. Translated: CASSLGTVGANVLTF.

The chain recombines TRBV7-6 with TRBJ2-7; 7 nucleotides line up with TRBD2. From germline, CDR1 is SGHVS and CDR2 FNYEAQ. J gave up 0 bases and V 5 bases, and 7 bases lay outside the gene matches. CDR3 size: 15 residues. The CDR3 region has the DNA TGTGCCAGCAGCGTTGTGGGCGGGAGCTCCTACGAGCAGTACTTC. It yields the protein CASSVVGGSSYEQYF.

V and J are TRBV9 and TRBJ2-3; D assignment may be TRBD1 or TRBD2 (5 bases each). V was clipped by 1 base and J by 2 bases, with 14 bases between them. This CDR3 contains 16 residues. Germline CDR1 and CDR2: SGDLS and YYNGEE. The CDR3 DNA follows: TGTGCCAGCAGCGTATATGGCATCGGGGCCACAGATACGCAGTATTTT. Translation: CASSVYGIGATDTQYF.

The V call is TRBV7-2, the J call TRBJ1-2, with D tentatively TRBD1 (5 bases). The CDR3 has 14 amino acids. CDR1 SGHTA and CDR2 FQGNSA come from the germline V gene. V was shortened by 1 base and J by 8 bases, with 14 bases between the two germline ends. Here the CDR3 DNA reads TGTGCCAGCAGCTTAGTAGGGGACGAGGGGGGCTACACCTTC. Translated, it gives CASSLVGDEGGYTF.

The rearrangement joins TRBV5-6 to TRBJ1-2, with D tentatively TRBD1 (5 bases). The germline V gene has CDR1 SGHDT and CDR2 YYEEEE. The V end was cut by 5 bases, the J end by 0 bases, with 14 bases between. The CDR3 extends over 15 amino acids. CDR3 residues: CASRYRGTSNYGYTF. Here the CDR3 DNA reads TGTGCCAGCAGGTACCGGGGGACCTCTAACTATGGCTACACCTTC.

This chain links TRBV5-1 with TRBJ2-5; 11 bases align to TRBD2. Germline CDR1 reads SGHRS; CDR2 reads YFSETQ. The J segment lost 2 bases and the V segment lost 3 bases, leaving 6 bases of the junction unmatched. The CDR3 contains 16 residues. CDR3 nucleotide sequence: TGCGCCAGCAGCTGGGGGACTAGCGGAAGTCAAGAGACCCAGTACTTC. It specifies CASSWGTSGSQETQYF.

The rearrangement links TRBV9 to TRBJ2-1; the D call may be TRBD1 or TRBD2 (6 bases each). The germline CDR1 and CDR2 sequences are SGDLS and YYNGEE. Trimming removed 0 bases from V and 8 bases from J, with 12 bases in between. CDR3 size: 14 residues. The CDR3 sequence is CASSVAPGEDEQFF. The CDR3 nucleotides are TGTGCCAGCAGCGTAGCTCCAGGGGAGGATGAGCAGTTCTTC. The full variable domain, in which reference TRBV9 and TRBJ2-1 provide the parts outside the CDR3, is DSGVTQTPKHLITATGQRVTLRCSPRSGDLSVYWYQQSLDQGLQFLIQYYNGEERAKGNILERFSAQQFPDLHSELNLSSLELGDSALYFCASSVAPGEDEQFFGPGTRLTVL.

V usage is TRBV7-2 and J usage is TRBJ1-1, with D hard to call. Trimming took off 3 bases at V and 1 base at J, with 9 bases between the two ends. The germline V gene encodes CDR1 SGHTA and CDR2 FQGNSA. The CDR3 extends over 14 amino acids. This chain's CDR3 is CASSFRRRNTEAFF. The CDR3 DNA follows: TGTGCCAGCAGCTTTCGACGGAGGAACACTGAAGCTTTCTTT.